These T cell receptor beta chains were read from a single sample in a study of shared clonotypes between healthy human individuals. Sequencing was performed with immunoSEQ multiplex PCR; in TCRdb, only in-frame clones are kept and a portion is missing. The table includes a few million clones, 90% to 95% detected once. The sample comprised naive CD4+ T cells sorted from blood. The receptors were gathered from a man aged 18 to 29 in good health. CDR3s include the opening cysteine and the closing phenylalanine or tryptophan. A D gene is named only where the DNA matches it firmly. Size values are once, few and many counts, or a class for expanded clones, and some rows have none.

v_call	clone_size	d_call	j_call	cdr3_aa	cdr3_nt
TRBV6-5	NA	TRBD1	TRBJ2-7	CASSPDRAYEQYF	TGTGCCAGCAGTCCCGACAGGGCCTACGAGCAGTACTTC
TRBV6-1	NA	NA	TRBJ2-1	CASSDIGWFF	TGTGCCAGCAGTGATATAGGGTGGTTCTTC
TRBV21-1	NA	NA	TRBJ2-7	CASHYEQYF	TGTGCCAGCCATTACGAGCAGTACTTC
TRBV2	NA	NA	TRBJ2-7	CASSADVPREQYF	TGTGCCAGCAGTGCCGACGTACCACGGGAGCAGTACTTC
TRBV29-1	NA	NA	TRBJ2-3	CIVLGGDTQYF	TGCATCGTCCTAGGGGGAGATACGCAGTATTTT
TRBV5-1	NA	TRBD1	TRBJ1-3	CASSPGQSGNTIYF	TGCGCCAGCAGCCCGGGACAGAGTGGAAACACCATATATTTT
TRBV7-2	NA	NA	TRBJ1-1	CASSETGYWNTEAFF	TGTGCCAGCAGCGAGACAGGATATTGGAACACTGAAGCTTTCTTT
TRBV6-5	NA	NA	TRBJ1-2	CASSYSGGTTRYGYTF	TGTGCCAGCAGTTACTCGGGGGGGACCACCCGTTATGGCTACACCTTC
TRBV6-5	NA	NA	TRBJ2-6	CASSYGGAGANVLTF	TGTGCCAGCAGTTACGGAGGAGCTGGGGCCAACGTCCTGACTTTC
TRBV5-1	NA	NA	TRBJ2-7	CASSLRPGSGGGEQYF	TGCGCCAGCAGCCTCAGGCCCGGGTCAGGAGGAGGCGAGCAGTACTTC
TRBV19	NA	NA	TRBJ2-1	CASSMLQGNNNEQFF	TGTGCCAGTAGTATGCTACAGGGAAATAACAATGAGCAGTTCTTC
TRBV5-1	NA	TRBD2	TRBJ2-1	CASSFSSGGSAEQFF	TGCGCCAGCAGCTTCTCCAGCGGGGGGTCTGCTGAGCAGTTCTTC
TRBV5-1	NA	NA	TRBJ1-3	CASSRGPAGAGGNTIYF	TGCGCCAGCAGCCGGGGTCCGGCGGGGGCCGGTGGAAACACCATATATTTT
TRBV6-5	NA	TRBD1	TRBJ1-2	CASSLNRGLYGYTF	TGTGCCAGCAGTTTGAACAGGGGGTTATATGGCTACACCTTC
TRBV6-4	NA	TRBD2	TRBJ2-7	CASTLTSGRAPRYEQYF	TGTGCCAGCACCCTGACTAGCGGGAGGGCCCCTAGATACGAGCAGTACTTC
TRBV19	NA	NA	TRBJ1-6	CASSSPPGALFNSPLHF	TGTGCCAGTAGTAGCCCCCCGGGGGCCCTCTTTAATTCACCCCTCCACTTT
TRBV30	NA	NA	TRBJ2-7	CAWSRTSYEQYF	TGTGCCTGGAGTAGGACATCCTACGAGCAGTACTTC
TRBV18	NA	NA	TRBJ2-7	CASSPGAGSYEQYF	TGTGCCAGCTCACCAGGGGCCGGCTCCTACGAGCAGTACTTC
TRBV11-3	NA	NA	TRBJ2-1	CASSLAGSSYNEQFF	TGTGCCAGCAGCTTGGCGGGAAGCTCCTACAATGAGCAGTTCTTC
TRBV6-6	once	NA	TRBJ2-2	CASSLIRAAGELFF	TGTGCCAGCTCTCTTATAAGGGCGGCCGGGGAGCTGTTTTTT
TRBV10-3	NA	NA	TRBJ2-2	CAIRTTSPPGELFF	TGTGCCATCAGGACCACTTCCCCGCCCGGGGAGCTGTTTTTT
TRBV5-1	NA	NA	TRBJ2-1	CASSLGRENEQFF	TGCGCCAGCAGCTTGGGAAGGGAAAATGAGCAGTTCTTC
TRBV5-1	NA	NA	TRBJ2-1	CASSLPTDEQFF	TGCGCCAGCAGCTTGCCTACCGATGAGCAGTTCTTC
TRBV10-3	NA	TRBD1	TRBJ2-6	CAITRTGDYGANVLTF	TGTGCCATCACCAGGACAGGTGATTATGGGGCCAACGTCCTGACTTTC
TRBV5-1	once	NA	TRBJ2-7	CASSLGSGYEQYF	TGCGCCAGCAGCTTGGGCAGCGGCTACGAGCAGTACTTC
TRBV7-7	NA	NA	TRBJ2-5	CASSLGGDTKETQYF	TGTGCTAGCAGCTTAGGGGGGGACACCAAAGAGACCCAGTACTTC
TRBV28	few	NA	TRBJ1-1	CASSLESLPTEAFF	TGTGCCAGCAGTTTAGAATCCCTACCCACTGAAGCTTTCTTT
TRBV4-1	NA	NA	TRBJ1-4	CASSQGGRLANNEKLFF	TGCGCCAGCAGCCAAGGAGGGCGCTTGGCAAATAATGAAAAACTGTTTTTT
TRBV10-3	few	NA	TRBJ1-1	CASGQLNTEAFF	TGTGCCAGCGGACAGTTGAACACTGAAGCTTTCTTT
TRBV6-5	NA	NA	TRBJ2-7	CASSPYRVQYYEQYF	TGTGCCAGCAGTCCATACAGGGTCCAATACTACGAGCAGTACTTC
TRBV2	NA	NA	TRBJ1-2	CASSEAGWYGYTF	TGTGCCAGCAGTGAAGCCGGGTGGTATGGCTACACCTTC
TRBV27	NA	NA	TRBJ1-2	CASRLVGGYGYTF	TGTGCCAGCAGATTGGTGGGGGGCTATGGCTACACCTTC
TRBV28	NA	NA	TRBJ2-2	CASNSIGGEKAGELFF	TGTGCCAGCAACTCCATAGGGGGGGAGAAGGCCGGGGAGCTGTTTTTT
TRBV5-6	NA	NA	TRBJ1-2	CASSPEDNRAGYTF	TGTGCCAGCAGCCCGGAGGATAATCGGGCAGGCTACACCTTC
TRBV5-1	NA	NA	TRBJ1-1	CASSSGTQNTEAFF	TGCGCCAGCAGCTCAGGGACACAGAACACTGAAGCTTTCTTT
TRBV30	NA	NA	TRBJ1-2	CAWNTLAKYGYTF	TGTGCCTGGAACACTTTAGCCAAGTATGGCTACACCTTC
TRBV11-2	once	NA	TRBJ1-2	CASSPNGRTDYGYTF	TGTGCCAGCAGCCCGAATGGACGGACGGACTATGGCTACACCTTC
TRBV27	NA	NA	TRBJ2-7	CASGRSYEQYF	TGTGCCAGCGGTAGGTCCTACGAGCAGTACTTC
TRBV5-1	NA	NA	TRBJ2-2	CASSLRYIANTGELFF	TGCGCCAGCAGCTTGAGGTACATCGCGAACACCGGGGAGCTGTTTTTT
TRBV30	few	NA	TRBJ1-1	CAWSVRRNTEAFF	TGTGCCTGGAGTGTACGTCGGAACACTGAAGCTTTCTTT
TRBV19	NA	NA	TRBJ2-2	CASKGVYMAGELFF	TGTGCCAGTAAGGGGGTGTACATGGCCGGGGAGCTGTTTTTT
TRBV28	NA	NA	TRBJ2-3	CASSPNLSTDTQYF	TGTGCCAGCAGTCCCAATCTTAGCACAGATACGCAGTATTTT
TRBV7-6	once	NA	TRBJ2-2	CASSLAGTVNTGELFF	TGTGCCAGCAGCTTAGCCGGGACCGTCAACACCGGGGAGCTGTTTTTT
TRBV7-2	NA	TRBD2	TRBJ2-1	CASTTLAGGVNEQFF	TGTGCCAGCACGACACTAGCGGGGGGCGTAAATGAGCAGTTCTTC